This TCR beta chain came from a study of cytomegalovirus exposure and HLA in healthy donors. Germline CDR1 and CDR2: SGHRS and YFSETQ. The length of the CDR3 is 15 residues. V shed 0 bases and J 6 bases; nucleotides not matched to a gene: 5. Details on this clone: Its target is unknown.

The study's findings and limits: Rarity held for most TCR sequences, but there were some public TCRs that occurred in many donors. Earlier analysis yielded a pattern in which most TCR beta V segments were productive about 87% or about 30% of the time.

A multiplex PCR was run with 60 Vbeta primers and 13 Jbeta primers. Only in-frame clones appear in the TCRdb table, and some are missing; sequencing was by immunoSEQ multiplex PCR. The sample has around 190,000 clones; around 77% are singletons. The sample comprised PBMCs. The chain recombines TRBV5-1 with TRBJ2-1; 8 bases map to TRBD1. The sequence was collected from a man aged 55 to 70 in good health and CMV-seronegative. The CDR3, as DNA: TGCGCCAGCAGCTTGGCCGGGACAGGCTTCAATGAGCAGTTCTTC. Translated, it gives CASSLAGTGFNEQFF. Based on the CDR3 plus reference TRBV5-1 and TRBJ2-1, the full variable domain is KAGVTQTPRYLIKTRGQQVTLSCSPISGHRSVSWYQQTPGQGLQFLFEYFSETQRNKGNFPGRFSGRQFSNSRSEMNVSTLELGDSALYLCASSLAGTGFNEQFFGPGTRLTVL.